Listed below are T cell receptor beta chains from one sample, sequenced in a study of T-cell reconstitution after alpha-beta-depleted transplantation in children. TCRdb re-called the PCR reads through MiXCR, storing one row per CDR3 protein. The table includes 700,000 or so distinct CDR3 sequences, around 13% detected once. The sample was PBMCs, taken before TCRalphabeta/CD19-depleted stem cell transplant. The receptors originated from a girl aged 2 to 9 with congenital amegakaryocytic thrombocytopenia, due to receive a stem cell transplant. The CDR3 runs from the conserved cysteine through the conserved F or W. A D gene is named only where the DNA matches it firmly. Rows give clone size only sometimes, using once, few, many, or a class for an expanded clone.

v_call	clone_size	j_call	d_call	cdr3_aa	cdr3_nt
TRBV5-1	many	TRBJ1-1	-	CASSLQPGTEAFF	TGCGCCAGCAGCTTACAGCCGGGCACTGAAGCTTTCTTT
TRBV7-8	many	TRBJ2-7	-	CASSLPGRAYEQYF	TGTGCCAGCAGCTTACCGGGACGTGCCTACGAGCAGTACTTC
TRBV29-1	few	TRBJ2-3	-	CSVEDLGRYTDTQYF	TGCAGCGTTGAAGATCTGGGCAGATACACAGATACGCAGTATTTT
TRBV29-1	-	TRBJ1-2	TRBD1	CSVTRQGQGYGDTF	TGCAGCGTTACAAGACAGGGGCAGGGCTATGGCGACACCTTC
TRBV20-1	many	TRBJ2-3	TRBD2	CSARDSQTSGKDTQYF	TGCAGTGCTAGAGATAGTCAGACTAGCGGGAAAGATACGCAGTATTTT
TRBV12-3/TRBV12-4	many	TRBJ1-5	-	CASSLYRDSNQPQHF	TGTGCCAGCAGTCTTTACAGGGACAGCAATCAGCCCCAGCATTTT
TRBV5-6	-	TRBJ2-1	-	CASSLGANNNEQFF	TGTGCCAGCAGCTTGGGAGCCAACAACAATGAGCAGTTCTTC
TRBV5-1	few	TRBJ2-3	-	CASSLGTPTGGNTQYF	TGCGCCAGCAGCTTGGGGACTCCAACTGGTGGAAATACGCAGTATTTT
TRBV30	-	TRBJ2-1	-	CAWSVLTAYSYNEQFF	TGTGCCTGGAGTGTATTAACGGCTTACTCCTACAATGAGCAGTTCTTC
TRBV29-1	many	TRBJ1-2	-	CSVETDWALGYTF	TGCAGCGTTGAAACGGATTGGGCCTTAGGCTACACCTTC
TRBV12-3/TRBV12-4	many	TRBJ1-6	-	CASSLIGEYGSPLHF	TGTGCCAGCAGTTTGATCGGGGAATACGGTTCACCCCTCCACTTT
TRBV20-1	many	TRBJ2-7	TRBD2	CSARIAGVEEQYF	TGCAGTGCTAGAATAGCGGGAGTAGAAGAGCAGTACTTC
TRBV5-1	few	TRBJ2-7	TRBD2	CASSLTSGRLASEQYF	TGCGCCAGCAGCCTGACTAGCGGGAGATTAGCGAGCGAGCAGTACTTC
TRBV20-1	many	TRBJ2-7	TRBD2	CSAPQLANPYEQYF	TGCAGTGCTCCCCAACTAGCGAATCCCTACGAGCAGTACTTC
TRBV5-5	-	TRBJ2-2	-	CASSSTRTSTGELFF	TGTGCCAGCAGCTCAACCCGGACGTCCACCGGGGAGCTGTTTTTT
TRBV6-5	many	TRBJ1-6	TRBD1	CASSYTDRANSPLHF	TGTGCCAGCAGTTATACGGACAGGGCTAACTCACCCCTCCACTTT
TRBV5-1	many	TRBJ1-1	-	CASSPFKWVMNTEAFF	TGCGCCAGCAGCCCCTTTAAGTGGGTTATGAACACTGAAGCTTTCTTT
TRBV7-8	few	TRBJ2-5	TRBD1	CASSHLPDRVETQYF	TGTGCCAGCAGCCACTTACCTGACAGGGTGGAGACCCAGTACTTC
TRBV29-1	-	TRBJ2-6	-	CSGRLTGANVLTF	TGCAGCGGCCGTCTAACGGGGGCCAACGTCCTGACTTTC
TRBV24-1	-	TRBJ2-5	-	CATSDFWSGETQYF	TGTGCCACCAGTGATTTCTGGAGCGGCGAGACCCAGTACTTC
TRBV20-1	many	TRBJ1-5	-	CSASESANQPQHF	TGCAGTGCTAGTGAGAGTGCCAATCAGCCCCAGCATTTT
TRBV4-1	many	TRBJ2-3	TRBD1	CASSQAFRIHDRGNGDTQYF	TGCGCCAGCAGCCAAGCTTTTCGGATTCACGACAGGGGTAACGGAGATACGCAGTATTTT